The 2 T cell receptor beta chains below come from one sample, sequenced in a study of glioma-infiltrating T cells. TCR alpha and beta CDR3 regions were amplified from RNA using iRepertoire nested multiplex PCR. Using its own MiXCR run on the multiplex PCR reads, TCRdb lists one record per CDR3 protein. The top ten hold roughly 36% of the sample, which has 3,200 or so distinct CDR3 sequences, around 85% seen once. Sequencing used glioma tissue, nonneoplastic brain tissue, or PBMCs (not recorded which). The receptor set was obtained from a human donor with low-grade glioma or glioblastoma, undergoing nonglioma brain surgery, or in good health (not recorded which).

Concerning this clonotype itself: This beta chain turned up in a library designed for alpha chains; as an off-target read, its abundance says little. The chain has TRBV7-2 and TRBJ1-2, with no clear D. CDR1 and CDR2 from the germline V gene are SGHTA and FQGNSA. Trimming took 1 base from V and 2 from J, leaving 11 bases between them. The CDR3 totals 15 residues. CDR3 protein: CASSLDRRKNYGYTF. CDR3 bases: TGTGCCAGCAGCTTAGATCGTCGAAAAAACTATGGCTACACCTTC.

As for this clonotype: This beta chain is off target for a library built for alpha chains, so its abundance means little. The rearrangement uses TRBV15 and TRBJ1-2; 8 bases align to TRBD1. Trimming removed 4 bases from V and 2 bases from J; junction bases left unmatched: 6. The length of the CDR3 is 15 residues. Looked up from germline, CDR1 is LNHNV and CDR2 is YYDKDF (reference sequence). The CDR3 reads CATSTGTGGNYGYTF. The CDR3 DNA sequence: TGTGCCACCAGCACCGGGACAGGAGGAAACTATGGCTACACCTTC.